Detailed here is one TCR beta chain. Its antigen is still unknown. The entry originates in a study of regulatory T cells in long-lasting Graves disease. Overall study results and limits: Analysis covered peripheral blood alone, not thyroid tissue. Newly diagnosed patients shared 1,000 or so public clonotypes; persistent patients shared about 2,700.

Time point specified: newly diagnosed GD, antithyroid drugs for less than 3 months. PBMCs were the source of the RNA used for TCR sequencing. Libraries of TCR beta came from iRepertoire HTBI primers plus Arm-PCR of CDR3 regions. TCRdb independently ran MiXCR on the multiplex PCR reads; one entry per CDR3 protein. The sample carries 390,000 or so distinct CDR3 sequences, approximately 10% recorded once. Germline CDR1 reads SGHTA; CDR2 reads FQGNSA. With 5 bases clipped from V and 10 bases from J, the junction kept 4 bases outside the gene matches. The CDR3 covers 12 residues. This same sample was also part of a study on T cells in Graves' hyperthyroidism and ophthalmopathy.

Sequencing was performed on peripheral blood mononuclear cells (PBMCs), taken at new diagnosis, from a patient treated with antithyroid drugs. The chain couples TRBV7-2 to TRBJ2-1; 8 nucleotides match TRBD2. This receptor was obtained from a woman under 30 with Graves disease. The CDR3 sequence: CASSLRGGEQFF. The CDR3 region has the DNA TGTGCCAGCAGCCTGCGCGGGGGGGAGCAGTTCTTC.